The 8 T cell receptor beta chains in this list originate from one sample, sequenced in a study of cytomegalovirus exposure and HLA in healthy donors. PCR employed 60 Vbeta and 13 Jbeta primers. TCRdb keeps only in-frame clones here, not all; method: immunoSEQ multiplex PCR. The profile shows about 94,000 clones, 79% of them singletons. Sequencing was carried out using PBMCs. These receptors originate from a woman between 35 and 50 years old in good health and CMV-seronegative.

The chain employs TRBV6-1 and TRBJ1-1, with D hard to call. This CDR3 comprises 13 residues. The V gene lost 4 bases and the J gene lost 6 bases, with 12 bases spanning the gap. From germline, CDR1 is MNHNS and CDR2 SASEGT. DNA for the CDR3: TGTGCCAGCAGTGCTTCGCGAAATTCTGAAGCTTTCTTT. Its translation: CASSASRNSEAFF.

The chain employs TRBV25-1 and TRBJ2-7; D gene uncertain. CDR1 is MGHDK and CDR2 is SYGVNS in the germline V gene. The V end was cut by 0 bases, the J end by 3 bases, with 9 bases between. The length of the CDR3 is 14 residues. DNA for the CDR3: TGTGCCAGCAGTGAATATGGCAGTTTCTACGAGCAGTACTTC. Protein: CASSEYGSFYEQYF.

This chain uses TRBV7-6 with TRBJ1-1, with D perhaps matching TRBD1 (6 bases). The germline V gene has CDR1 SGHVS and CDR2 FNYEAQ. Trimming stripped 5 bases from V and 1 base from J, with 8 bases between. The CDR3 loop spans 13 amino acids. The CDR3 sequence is CASSQGQNTEAFF. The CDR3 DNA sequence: TGTGCCAGCAGCCAGGGACAGAACACTGAAGCTTTCTTT.

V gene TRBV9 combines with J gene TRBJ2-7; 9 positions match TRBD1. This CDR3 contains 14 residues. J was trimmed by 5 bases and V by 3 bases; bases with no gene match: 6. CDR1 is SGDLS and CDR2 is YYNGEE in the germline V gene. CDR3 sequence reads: CASSAGTGLNEQYF. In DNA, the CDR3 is TGTGCCAGCAGCGCCGGGACAGGGTTGAACGAGCAGTACTTC.

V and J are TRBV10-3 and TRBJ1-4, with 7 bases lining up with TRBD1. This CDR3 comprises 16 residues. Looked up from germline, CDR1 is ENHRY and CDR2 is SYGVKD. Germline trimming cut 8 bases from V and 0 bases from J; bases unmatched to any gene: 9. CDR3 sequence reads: CAIGPGQAATNEKLFF. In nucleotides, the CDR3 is TGTGCCATCGGTCCTGGACAGGCGGCAACTAATGAAAAACTGTTTTTT.

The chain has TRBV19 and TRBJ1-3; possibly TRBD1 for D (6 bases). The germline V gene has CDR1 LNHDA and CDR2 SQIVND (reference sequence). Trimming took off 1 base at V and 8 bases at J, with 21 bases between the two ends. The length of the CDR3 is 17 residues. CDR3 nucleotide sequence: TGTGCCAGTAGTATAGCCTACGGGACACTCACCAAGGACACCATATATTTT. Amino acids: CASSIAYGTLTKDTIYF.

CDR3 region: CASSYERPDRQETQYF. The CDR3, as DNA: TGTGCCAGCAGTTACGAGCGACCCGACAGGCAAGAGACCCAGTACTTC. The chain carries TRBV6-6 and TRBJ2-5, with D possibly being TRBD1 (6 bases). This CDR3 has 16 residues. Germline V gene data show CDR1 as MNHNY and CDR2 as SVGAGI (reference sequence). The V and J ends lost 2 bases and 2 bases respectively, with 15 bases between them.

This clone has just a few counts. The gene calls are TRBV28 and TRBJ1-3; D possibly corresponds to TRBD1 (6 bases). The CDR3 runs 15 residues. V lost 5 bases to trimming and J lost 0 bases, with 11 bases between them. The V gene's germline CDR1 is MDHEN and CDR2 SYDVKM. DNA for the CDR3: TGTGCCAGCAGTATCACAGGGATCTCTGGAAACACCATATATTTT. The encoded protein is CASSITGISGNTIYF.